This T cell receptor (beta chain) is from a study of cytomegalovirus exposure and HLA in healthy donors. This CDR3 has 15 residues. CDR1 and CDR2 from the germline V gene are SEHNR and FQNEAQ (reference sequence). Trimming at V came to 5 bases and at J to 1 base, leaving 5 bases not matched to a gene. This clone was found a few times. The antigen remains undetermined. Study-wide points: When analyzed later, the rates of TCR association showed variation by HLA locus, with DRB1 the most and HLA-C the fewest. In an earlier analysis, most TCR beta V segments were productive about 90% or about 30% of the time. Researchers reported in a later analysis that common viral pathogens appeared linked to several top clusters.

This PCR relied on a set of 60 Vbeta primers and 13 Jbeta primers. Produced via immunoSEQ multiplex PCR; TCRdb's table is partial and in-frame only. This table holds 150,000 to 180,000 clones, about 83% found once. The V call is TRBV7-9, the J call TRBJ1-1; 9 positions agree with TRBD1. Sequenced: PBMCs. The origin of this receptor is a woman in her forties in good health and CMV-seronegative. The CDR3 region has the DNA TGTGCCAGCAGCCCTAGGACAGGGGAGAACACTGAAGCTTTCTTT. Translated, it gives CASSPRTGENTEAFF. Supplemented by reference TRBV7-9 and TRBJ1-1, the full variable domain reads DTGVSQNPRHKITKRGQNVTFRCDPISEHNRLYWYRQTLGQGPEFLTYFQNEAQLEKSRLLSDRFSAERPKGSFSTLEIQRTEQGDSAMYLCASSPRTGENTEAFFGQGTRLTVV.